Shown below are 30 T cell receptor beta chains from a single sample sequenced in a study of blood T cell repertoires in COVID-19 (dated by TCRdb to 2018 to 2020). The library relied on the immunoSEQ multiplex PCR assay. This immuneACCESS table, as held by TCRdb, lists in-frame sequences with V and J called but not all clones. Of the missing ones, under half trace to an unresolved V gene in checked studies; the others have no known cause. In this sample the table shows approximately 270,000 clones, about 87% of which occur a single time. The ten largest clones add up to approximately 4% of the sample. The specimen sequenced was PBMCs or T cells enriched from blood (not recorded which). All receptors derive from a woman aged 30 to 39 with acute COVID-19.

The rearrangement joins TRBV6-5 to TRBJ1-2; 7 bases agree with TRBD1. The CDR3 is 14 residues long. The junction had 7 bases not matched to a gene; V was cut back by 6 bases and J by 3 bases. Germline V gives CDR1 MNHEY, CDR2 SVGAGI. CDR3 in amino acids: CASSARGTDYGYTF. Here the CDR3 DNA reads TGTGCCAGCAGCGCCCGAGGGACAGACTATGGCTACACCTTC.

The chain combines TRBV24-1 with TRBJ1-1, with D tentatively TRBD1 (6 bases). CDR1 is KGHDR, CDR2 SFDVKD, per germline. The V gene lost 4 bases and the J gene lost 10 bases, with 15 bases spanning the gap. This CDR3 has 13 amino acids. The CDR3 DNA is TGTGCCACCAGTGAACATACAGGGTTTGGAGCTTTCTTT. Translated, it gives CATSEHTGFGAFF.

The chain links TRBV6-2 or TRBV6-3 to TRBJ1-6; a possible D gene is TRBD1 (5 bases). The CDR3 sequence is 15 residues long. Trimming took off 2 bases at V and 5 bases at J, with 10 bases between the two ends. Germline lookup yields CDR1 MNHEY and CDR2 SVGEGT. The CDR3 sequence is CASSYAGRDNSPLHF. The CDR3 region has the DNA TGTGCCAGCAGTTACGCGGGACGGGATAATTCACCCCTCCACTTT.

The V gene is TRBV9, the J gene TRBJ1-2; TRBD1 matches at 8 bases. With V trimmed by 4 bases and J by 7 bases, 9 bases remained unmatched. Germline values: CDR1 SGDLS, CDR2 YYNGEE. The CDR3 is made up of 14 amino acids. This chain's CDR3 is CASSTEDRVSGYTF. CDR3 DNA sequence: TGTGCCAGCAGCACGGAGGACAGGGTATCTGGCTACACCTTC.

This sequence joins TRBV9 and TRBJ1-4, with 9 bases aligning to TRBD1. The CDR3 is 19 residues long. Per the germline V gene, CDR1 is SGDLS and CDR2 is YYNGEE. V gave up 4 bases and J gave up 0 bases; unmatched junction bases: 13. DNA of the CDR3: TGTGCCAGCAGCAGAGAACAGGGGGCGTCTTTCGCAACTAATGAAAAACTGTTTTTT. Translated, it gives CASSREQGASFATNEKLFF.

The V gene is TRBV3-1 (or the pseudogene TRBV3-2), the J gene TRBJ2-7; 7 bases line up with TRBD1. The CDR3 length is 15 residues. Germline V lookup: CDR1 LGHDT, CDR2 YNNKEL (reference sequence). J gave up 4 bases and V 5 bases, and 11 bases lay outside the gene matches. The CDR3 loop is CASSAATGVAYEQYF. CDR3 DNA sequence: TGTGCCAGCAGCGCAGCCACAGGGGTTGCTTACGAGCAGTACTTC.

The chain uses TRBV11-3 and TRBJ2-3; 7 bases are shared with TRBD1. V gave up 5 bases and J gave up 1 base; unmatched junction bases: 3. Germline V gene data show CDR1 as SGHNT and CDR2 as YENEEA. The CDR3 consists of 14 residues. In nucleotides, the CDR3 is TGTGCCAGCAGCCCCCAGGGGGGCACAGATACGCAGTATTTT. This gives the protein CASSPQGGTDTQYF.

The chain is built from TRBV6-4 and TRBJ2-1; 8 bases map to TRBD1. The CDR3 covers 15 residues. The germline V gene has CDR1 MRHNA and CDR2 SNTAGT. Trimming removed 4 bases from V and 7 bases from J; junction bases left unmatched: 9. In DNA, the CDR3 is TGTGCCAGCAGTGCAGGGACAGGACGAAGTAATGAGCAGTTCTTC. Protein sequence: CASSAGTGRSNEQFF.

The chain has TRBV28 and TRBJ1-1; 8 positions agree with TRBD1. V shed 2 bases and J 7 bases; nucleotides not matched to a gene: 9. Germline CDR1 is MDHEN and CDR2 is SYDVKM. The CDR3 sequence is 15 residues long. The CDR3 DNA reads as TGTGCCAGCAGTTTAGCTCCACAGGGGGGTGGTGAAGCTTTCTTT. Amino acids: CASSLAPQGGGEAFF.

The J gene is TRBJ2-5, the V gene TRBV14; 13 nucleotides align to TRBD2. The V and J ends lost 5 bases and 3 bases, in that order; junction bases with no gene match: 0. Per germline, CDR1 SGHDN and CDR2 FVKESK. CDR3 length: 14 residues. DNA of the CDR3: TGTGCCAGCAGCACTAGCGGGAGGGAAGAGACCCAGTACTTC. It yields the protein CASSTSGREETQYF.

The rearrangement uses TRBV3-1 (or the pseudogene TRBV3-2) and TRBJ2-5; D possibly corresponds to TRBD1 (7 bases). Germline values: CDR1 LGHDT, CDR2 YNNKEL (reference sequence). This CDR3 is built from 15 residues. V dropped 1 base and J dropped 7 bases, with 16 bases sitting between them. CDR3 in DNA: TGTGCCAGCAGCCAAGTGCGGGACAGCTCAGGGACCCAGTACTTC. It is translated as CASSQVRDSSGTQYF.

This chain connects TRBV19 to TRBJ1-2, with 8 nucleotides matching TRBD1. This CDR3 contains 15 residues. From germline, CDR1 is LNHDA and CDR2 SQIVND (reference sequence). Germline trimming cut 5 bases from V and 4 bases from J; bases unmatched to any gene: 9. The CDR3 reads CASSPYGQGVYGYTF. For the CDR3, the DNA is TGTGCCAGTAGTCCCTATGGACAGGGAGTCTATGGCTACACCTTC.

The chain links TRBV14 to TRBJ2-7, with D hard to call. V gave up 7 bases and J gave up 3 bases, with 10 bases separating them. The CDR3 contains 12 residues. Germline V gene sequence: CDR1 SGHDN, CDR2 FVKESK. The CDR3 sequence: CASKGEHYEQYF. The CDR3 region has the DNA TGTGCCAGCAAAGGAGAACACTACGAGCAGTACTTC.

The V and J genes are TRBV3-1 (or the pseudogene TRBV3-2) and TRBJ1-1; D not resolved. V lost 1 base and J 5 bases, leaving 8 bases between the germline ends. The CDR3 runs 13 residues. CDR1 and CDR2 from the germline V gene are LGHDT and YNNKEL (reference sequence). The CDR3 spells CASSQGAGTEAFF. The CDR3 DNA reads as TGTGCCAGCAGCCAAGGGGCTGGTACTGAAGCTTTCTTT.

V is TRBV14 and J is TRBJ1-5, with 7 bases identical to TRBD1. The germline V gene encodes CDR1 SGHDN and CDR2 FVKESK. V was pared by 1 base and J by 4 bases, with 7 bases of the junction left unmatched. The CDR3 spans 16 residues. The CDR3 DNA follows: TGTGCCAGCAGCCAAGTTCTGGGACAGAAAAATCAGCCCCAGCATTTT. It codes for CASSQVLGQKNQPQHF.

The genes are TRBV27 and TRBJ2-1; a weak D match, TRBD1 (5 bases). From germline, CDR1 is MNHEY and CDR2 SMNVEV (reference sequence). The V gene lost 7 bases and the J gene lost 1 base, with 11 bases spanning the gap. CDR3 size: 14 residues. CDR3 in amino acids: CASTQGGSYNEQFF. The DNA for the CDR3 is TGTGCCAGCACTCAGGGCGGTTCCTACAATGAGCAGTTCTTC.

This rearrangement joins TRBV7-2 to TRBJ2-3; 7 bases agree with TRBD2. This CDR3 region has 15 residues. The V segment lost 3 bases and the J segment 0 bases; nucleotides outside the gene matches: 3. Germline V gives CDR1 SGHTA, CDR2 FQGNSA. CDR3 nucleotide sequence: TGTGCCAGCAGCTTTCAAGCGGGGAGCACAGATACGCAGTATTTT. Translation gives CASSFQAGSTDTQYF.

This chain connects TRBV30 to TRBJ1-5; 9 bases agree with TRBD1. The trim removed 4 bases at V and 7 bases at J, leaving 8 bases unmatched. Germline V gives CDR1 GTSNPN, CDR2 SVGIG (reference sequence). The CDR3 spans 14 residues. This CDR3 reads CAWTTGGFGQPQHF. The CDR3, as DNA: TGTGCCTGGACCACAGGGGGCTTCGGGCAGCCCCAGCATTTT.

This chain joins TRBV21-1 and TRBJ2-5; the table's TRBD2 call for D was not verified on the DNA. TRBV21-1 constitutes a pseudogene. The CDR3 extends over 11 amino acids. The CDR3 DNA reads as TGTGCCACCCCCGGGGGGGAGACCCAGTACTTC. This codes for CATPGGETQYF.

The chain employs TRBV9 and TRBJ1-1, with no clear D. V gave up 4 bases and J gave up 1 base, with 14 bases separating them. This CDR3 spans 15 amino acids. Germline V gene sequence: CDR1 SGDLS, CDR2 YYNGEE. The CDR3 DNA is TGTGCCAGCAGCCCCGCGGGGTCATCGAACACTGAAGCTTTCTTT. Translated, it gives CASSPAGSSNTEAFF.

V is TRBV7-9 and J is TRBJ2-5; D unresolved. V lost 7 bases to trimming and J lost 2 bases, with 20 bases between them. Germline V CDR1 and CDR2: SEHNR, FQNEAQ (reference sequence). The CDR3 loop spans 16 amino acids. CDR3 nucleotide sequence: TGTGCCAGCACCAAAACCACCGCGCGGTTACAAGAGACCCAGTACTTC. It translates to CASTKTTARLQETQYF.

The CDR3, as DNA: TGTGCCAGCAGCTTAGATCTCATGGGACAGAGTAATGAAAAACTGTTTTTT. This gives the protein CASSLDLMGQSNEKLFF. The chain combines TRBV11-2 with TRBJ1-4; 7 bases are shared with TRBD1. The CDR3 is made up of 17 amino acids. Germline assignment: CDR1 SGHAT and CDR2 FQNNGV. V trimming: 0 bases; J trimming: 4 bases; junction bases outside the gene matches: 8.

J is TRBJ1-3 and V is TRBV5-1, with TRBD1 identical over 8 bases. In germline, CDR1 is SGHRS, CDR2 YFSETQ. This CDR3 is built from 15 residues. V lost 0 bases, J lost 3 bases, and 2 bases stayed unmatched. The CDR3 region has the DNA TGCGCCAGCAGCTTGGATACAGGGGGTGGAAACACCATATATTTT. Protein product: CASSLDTGGGNTIYF.

This clone appeared many times. The rearrangement uses TRBV3-1 (or the pseudogene TRBV3-2) and TRBJ2-3; 7 nucleotides line up with TRBD2. J lost 3 bases, V lost 4 bases, and 7 bases had no gene match. Germline V gives CDR1 LGHDT, CDR2 YNNKEL (reference sequence). This CDR3 region has 15 residues. DNA for the CDR3: TGTGCCAGCAGCCCAGCCCGGGACTATACAGATACGCAGTATTTT. Amino acids: CASSPARDYTDTQYF.

V is TRBV19 and J is TRBJ1-2; 12 nucleotides line up with TRBD1. J gave up 6 bases and V 2 bases, and 7 bases lay outside the gene matches. Germline CDR1 reads LNHDA; CDR2 reads SQIVND (reference sequence). There are 16 residues in the CDR3. DNA of the CDR3: TGTGCCAGTAGTATATCCGGGACAGGGGGCGACCATGGCTACACCTTC. Translation: CASSISGTGGDHGYTF.

The J gene is TRBJ2-3, the V gene TRBV10-3; TRBD1 is a possible D gene (6 bases). V lost 8 bases and J 0 bases, leaving 15 bases between the germline ends. There are 15 residues in the CDR3. Germline V lookup: CDR1 ENHRY, CDR2 SYGVKD. The CDR3 DNA reads as TGTGCCATCCGCGATCACGACAGGAGCACAGATACGCAGTATTTT. Translating gives CAIRDHDRSTDTQYF.

The chain couples TRBV5-8 to TRBJ2-7, with 8 bases matching TRBD2. Germline values: CDR1 SGHTS, CDR2 YDEGEE. The CDR3 is made up of 15 amino acids. V dropped 4 bases and J dropped 2; count of bases not matched to a gene: 8. The CDR3 nucleotides read TGTGCCAGCAGCCCTATAACGGGAGGGGCCTACGAGCAGTACTTC. It encodes CASSPITGGAYEQYF.

The chain links TRBV7-9 to TRBJ2-7, with 11 bases identical to TRBD2. Germline CDR1 SEHNR, CDR2 FQNEAQ (reference sequence). J was trimmed by 5 bases and V by 4 bases; bases with no gene match: 10. The CDR3 is 16 residues long. The CDR3 DNA sequence: TGTGCCAGCAGCTCGATCCAGGGACTAGCGGCGGACGAGCAGTACTTC. Protein sequence: CASSSIQGLAADEQYF.

This clone was detected once. This sequence joins TRBV24-1 and TRBJ2-1; a possible D gene is TRBD1 (5 bases). CDR3 length equals 14 residues. CDR1 is KGHDR, CDR2 SFDVKD, per germline. Trimming removed 3 bases at V and 4 bases at J, with 9 bases between. The CDR3 DNA reads TGTGCCACCAGTGATACGACAGTATACAATGAGCAGTTCTTC. It translates to CATSDTTVYNEQFF.

J is TRBJ2-7 and V is TRBV28; 7 bases are shared with TRBD1. CDR1 is MDHEN, CDR2 SYDVKM, per germline. J gave up 4 bases and V 5 bases, and 8 bases lay outside the gene matches. This CDR3 is built from 14 residues. This CDR3 reads CASSVPGGLYEQYF. Written as DNA, the CDR3 is TGTGCCAGCAGTGTCCCAGGGGGTTTGTACGAGCAGTACTTC.